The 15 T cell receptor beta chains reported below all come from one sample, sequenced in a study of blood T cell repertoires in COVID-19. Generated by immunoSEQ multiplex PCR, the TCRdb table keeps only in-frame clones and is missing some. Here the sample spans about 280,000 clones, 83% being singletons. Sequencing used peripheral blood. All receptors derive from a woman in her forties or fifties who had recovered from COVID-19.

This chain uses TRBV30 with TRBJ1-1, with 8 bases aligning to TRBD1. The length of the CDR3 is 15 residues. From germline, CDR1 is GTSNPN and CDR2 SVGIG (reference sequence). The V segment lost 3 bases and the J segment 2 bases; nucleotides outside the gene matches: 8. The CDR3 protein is CAWSALGQANTEAFF. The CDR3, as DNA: TGTGCCTGGAGCGCCCTGGGACAGGCAAACACTGAAGCTTTCTTT.

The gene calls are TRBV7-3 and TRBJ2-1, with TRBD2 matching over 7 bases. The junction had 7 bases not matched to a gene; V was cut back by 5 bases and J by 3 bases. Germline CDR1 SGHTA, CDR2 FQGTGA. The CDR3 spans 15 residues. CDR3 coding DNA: TGTGCCAGCAGCCTATTAGCGGGCGACTACAATGAGCAGTTCTTC. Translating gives CASSLLAGDYNEQFF. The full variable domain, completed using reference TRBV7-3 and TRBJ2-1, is GAGVSQTPSNKVTEKGKYVELRCDPISGHTALYWYRQSLGQGPEFLIYFQGTGAADDSGLPNDRFFAVRPEGSVSTLKIQRTERGDSAVYLCASSLLAGDYNEQFFGPGTRLTVL.

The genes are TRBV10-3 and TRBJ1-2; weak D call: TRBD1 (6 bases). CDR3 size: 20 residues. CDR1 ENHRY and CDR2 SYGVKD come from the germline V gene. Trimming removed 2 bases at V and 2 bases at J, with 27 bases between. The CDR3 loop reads CAISEGAGAQRGGLNYGYTF. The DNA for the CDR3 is TGTGCCATCAGTGAGGGGGCAGGGGCTCAGCGTGGGGGATTAAACTATGGCTACACCTTC.

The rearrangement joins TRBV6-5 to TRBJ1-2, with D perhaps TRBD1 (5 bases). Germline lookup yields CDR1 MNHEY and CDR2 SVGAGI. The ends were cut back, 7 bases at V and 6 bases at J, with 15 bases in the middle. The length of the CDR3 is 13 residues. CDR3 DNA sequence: TGTGCCAGCACCACACAAGACAGACATGGCTACACCTTC. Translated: CASTTQDRHGYTF.

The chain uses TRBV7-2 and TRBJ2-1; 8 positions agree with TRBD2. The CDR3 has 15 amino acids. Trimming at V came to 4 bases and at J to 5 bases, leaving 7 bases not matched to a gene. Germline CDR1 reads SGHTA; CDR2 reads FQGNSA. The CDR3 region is CASSYSSGANNEQFF. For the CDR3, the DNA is TGTGCCAGCAGCTATAGTAGCGGGGCCAACAATGAGCAGTTCTTC.

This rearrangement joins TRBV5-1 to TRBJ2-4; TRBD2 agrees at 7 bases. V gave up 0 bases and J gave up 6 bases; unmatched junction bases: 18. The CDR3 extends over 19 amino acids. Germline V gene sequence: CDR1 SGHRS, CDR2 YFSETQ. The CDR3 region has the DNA TGCGCCAGCAGCTTGGTGGCTAGCGGAAACGTCCCGGGGAGAAACATTCAGTACTTC. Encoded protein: CASSLVASGNVPGRNIQYF. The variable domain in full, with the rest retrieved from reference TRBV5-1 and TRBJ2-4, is KAGVTQTPRYLIKTRGQQVTLSCSPISGHRSVSWYQQTPGQGLQFLFEYFSETQRNKGNFPGRFSGRQFSNSRSEMNVSTLELGDSALYLCASSLVASGNVPGRNIQYFGAGTRLSVL.

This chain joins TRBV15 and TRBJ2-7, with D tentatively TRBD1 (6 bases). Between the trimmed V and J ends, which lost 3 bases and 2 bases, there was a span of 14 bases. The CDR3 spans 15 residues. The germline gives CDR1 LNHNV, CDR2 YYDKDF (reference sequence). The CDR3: CATSSRPGETYEQYF. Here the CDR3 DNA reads TGTGCCACCAGCAGCCGCCCAGGGGAGACCTACGAGCAGTACTTC.

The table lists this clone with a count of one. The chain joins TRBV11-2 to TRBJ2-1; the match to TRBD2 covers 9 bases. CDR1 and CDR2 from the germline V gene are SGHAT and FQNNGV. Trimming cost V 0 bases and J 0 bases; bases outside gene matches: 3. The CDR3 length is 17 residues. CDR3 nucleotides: TGTGCCAGCAGCTTAGATCTAGCGGGGTCCTCCTACAATGAGCAGTTCTTC. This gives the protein CASSLDLAGSSYNEQFF.

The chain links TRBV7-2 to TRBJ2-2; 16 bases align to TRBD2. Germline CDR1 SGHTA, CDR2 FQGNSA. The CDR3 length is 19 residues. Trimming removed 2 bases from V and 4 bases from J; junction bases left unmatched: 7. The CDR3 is CASSLPGLAGGPLTGELFF. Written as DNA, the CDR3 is TGTGCCAGCAGCTTACCGGGACTAGCGGGAGGGCCCCTCACCGGGGAGCTGTTTTTT.

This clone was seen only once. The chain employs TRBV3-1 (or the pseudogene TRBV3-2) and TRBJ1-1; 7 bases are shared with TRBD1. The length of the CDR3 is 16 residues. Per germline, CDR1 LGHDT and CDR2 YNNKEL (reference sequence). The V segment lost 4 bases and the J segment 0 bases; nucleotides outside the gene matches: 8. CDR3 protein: CASSLGLTGMNTEAFF. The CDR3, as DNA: TGTGCCAGCAGCCTTGGGCTGACAGGGATGAACACTGAAGCTTTCTTT.

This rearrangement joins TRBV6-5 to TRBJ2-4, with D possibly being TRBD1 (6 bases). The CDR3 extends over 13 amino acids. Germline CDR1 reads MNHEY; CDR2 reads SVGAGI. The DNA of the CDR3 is TGTGGGCACCTGGACAGAACGGAAAACATTCAGTACTTC. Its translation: CGHLDRTENIQYF.

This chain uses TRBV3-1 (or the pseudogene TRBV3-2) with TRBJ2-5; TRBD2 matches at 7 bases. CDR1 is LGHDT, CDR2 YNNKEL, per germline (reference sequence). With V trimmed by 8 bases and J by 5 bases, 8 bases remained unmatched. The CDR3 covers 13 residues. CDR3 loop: CASARGGEETQYF. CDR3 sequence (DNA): TGTGCCAGCGCACGTGGGGGGGAGGAGACCCAGTACTTC.

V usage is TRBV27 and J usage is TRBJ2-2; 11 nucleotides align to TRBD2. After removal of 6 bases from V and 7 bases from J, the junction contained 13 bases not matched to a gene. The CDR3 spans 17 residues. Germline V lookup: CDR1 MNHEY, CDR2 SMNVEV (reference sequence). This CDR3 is CASRTLAGGLEVGELFF. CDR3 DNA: TGTGCCAGCAGGACCTTAGCGGGGGGGCTGGAGGTCGGGGAGCTGTTTTTT.

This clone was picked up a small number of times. Here the CDR3 reads CASSPTGGGGYTF. For the CDR3, the DNA is TGCGCCAGCAGCCCTACAGGGGGAGGTGGCTACACCTTC. The rearrangement uses TRBV4-3 and TRBJ1-2; 8 bases match TRBD1. There are 13 residues in the CDR3. The V gene's germline CDR1 is LGHNA and CDR2 YSLEER. V dropped 4 bases and J dropped 7; count of bases not matched to a gene: 5.

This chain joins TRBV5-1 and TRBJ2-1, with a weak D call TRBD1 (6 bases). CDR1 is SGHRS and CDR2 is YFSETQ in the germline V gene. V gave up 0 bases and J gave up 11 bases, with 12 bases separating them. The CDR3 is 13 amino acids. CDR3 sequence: CASSLGQQGKQFF. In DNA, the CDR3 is TGCGCCAGCAGCTTGGGTCAACAGGGTAAGCAGTTCTTC.